This T cell receptor beta chain was recovered during a study of T cells in Graves' hyperthyroidism and ophthalmopathy. General study results and limits: A 13 V-J model separated ophthalmopathy from stable hyperthyroidism.

RNA transcripts yielded amplified TCR beta CDR3 regions. With the HTBI primer set, the TCR CDR3 went through a first round of RT-PCR. TCRdb called the multiplex PCR reads again in MiXCR, with one record for every CDR3 protein. The sample holds around 570,000 distinct CDR3 sequences, 15% to 20% seen once. The V segment lost 6 bases and the J segment 3 bases; nucleotides outside the gene matches: 12. CDR3 length: 16 amino acids. Germline V lookup: CDR1 LGHDT, CDR2 YNNKEL (reference sequence). This clonotype was recorded at least ten times. Its specificity is not known. Fresh peripheral blood, about 9.6 ml, yielded the PBMCs.

This sequence joins TRBV3-1 and TRBJ2-7; TRBD2 matches at 9 bases. The sample consisted of blood. The origin of this receptor is a man aged 40-49 years with Graves' ophthalmopathy. The CDR3 loop reads CASRPTTAGGYYEQYF. The CDR3 DNA reads TGTGCCAGCAGACCTACGACAGCGGGAGGCTACTACGAGCAGTACTTC.